This T cell receptor beta chain was recovered during a study of T-cell reconstitution after alpha-beta-depleted transplantation in children (dated by TCRdb to 2016 to 2017). Study-wide context: The study quantitatively tracked T-cell immune reconstitution after TCRalphabeta/CD19-depleted allogeneic hematopoietic cell transplantation in children using TCR repertoire profiling. Summary of the overall study and its limitations: Apparently early alphabetaT-cell count recovery about two months after transplant reportedly relied on only several hundred rapidly expanded clones derived from non-depleted graft cells. The high TCRbeta diversity at day 60 in some patients was ascribed to recipient T cells and intrathymic progenitors that had survived conditioning. The frequencies of hyperexpanded clones fell over the following months, and after one year, T-cell counts and TCRbeta diversity were mostly attributed to newly produced T cells.

At least ten counts were recorded for this clonotype. No antigen is known for it. No base quality information exists; no much larger clone differs at one position. Including the terminal cysteine and phenylalanine, the CDR3 comprises 13 residues. Only the CDR3 region is kept as DNA, spanning 39 bases read in frame from base 1. Trimming removed 5 bases from V and 10 bases from J; the gene matches leave 7 bases unexplained. CDR1 and CDR2, per the germline V gene, are SGHAT and FQNNGV. Receptors were amplified or captured by PCR. TCRdb shows the sequencer as Illumina HiSeq 2500. To normalize quantification of the TCRbeta repertoire, the TCR libraries were built with molecular barcoding that relied on unique molecular identifiers. In-frame beta chains were kept once TCRdb had trimmed the public reads at Q25 with fastp and called clones with MiXCR. CDR3 protein sequences are deduplicated, and each keeps its most common genes and DNA. Present in this sample are over 200,000 distinct CDR3 sequences, around 9.9% of which were seen just once. Clones ranked in the top ten supply 28% of the sample.

The treatment or condition label of this sample denotes: allogeneic hematopoietic cell transplantation with graft depleted of TCRalphabeta T cells and CD19 B cells. The children who served as transplant recipients had been given grafts of TCRalphabeta/CD19-depleted allogeneic hematopoietic cells. The TCR originated in a child in the first two years of life with acute myeloid leukemia, due to receive a stem cell transplant. The specimen was PBMCs, collected before TCRalphabeta/CD19-depleted stem cell transplant. The chain is assembled from TRBV11-2 and TRBJ2-1, with 8 middle bases fitting TRBD2. This receptor has the CDR3 CASSVGLAYEQFF. DNA sequence: TGTGCCAGCAGCGTCGGACTAGCATACGAGCAGTTCTTC.